The subject of this entry is one T cell receptor (beta chain). The data are from a study of blood T cell repertoires in COVID-19. Turning to the study itself: The United States, Italy and Spain were the sources of the acute and convalescent COVID-19 samples. The cDNA or gDNA used as material had been derived from T cells, B-cell-depleted T cells, or PBMCs.

In the original workflow: Using reference gene primer amplification, nucleated cell counts were estimated. Assay used: immunoSEQ multiplex PCR; TCRdb lists only in-frame clones, some missing. That table gives V, J and clone size, and the DNA gave D and trimming. Altogether some 240,000 clones are present, around 84% being singletons, with the ten largest covering roughly a tenth. The sample was peripheral blood. The sequence came from a man over 45 with active or convalescent COVID-19.

The CDR3 sequence: CASSQGGLAGDGTDTQYF. CDR3 coding DNA: TGCGCCAGCAGCCAAGGTGGACTAGCGGGGGATGGCACAGATACGCAGTATTTT. The chain recombines TRBV4-3 with TRBJ2-3; TRBD2 aligns across 13 bases. CDR1 LGHNA and CDR2 YSLEER come from the germline V gene. J gave up 1 base and V 1 base, and 5 bases lay outside the gene matches. The CDR3 runs 18 residues.